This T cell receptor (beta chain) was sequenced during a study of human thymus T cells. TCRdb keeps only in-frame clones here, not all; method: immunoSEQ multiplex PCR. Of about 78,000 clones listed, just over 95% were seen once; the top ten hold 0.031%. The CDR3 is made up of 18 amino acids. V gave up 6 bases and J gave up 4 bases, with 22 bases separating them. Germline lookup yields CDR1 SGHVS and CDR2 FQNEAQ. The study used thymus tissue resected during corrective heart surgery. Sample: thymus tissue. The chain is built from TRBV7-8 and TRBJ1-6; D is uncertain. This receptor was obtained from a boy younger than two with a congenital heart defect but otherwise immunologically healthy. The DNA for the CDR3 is TGTGCCAGCAGACCCAAGGGTTTTGGTACATCATATAATTCACCCCTCCACTTT. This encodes CASRPKGFGTSYNSPLHF.